A single TCR beta chain is shown here with its context. The data belong to a study of technical replicates of blood from a few donors. Data came from immunoSEQ multiplex PCR; TCRdb stores just in-frame clones and leaves some out. Among 74,000 or so clones listed, roughly 96% were seen once. The germline gives CDR1 SNHLY, CDR2 FYNNEI. V lost 8 bases to trimming and J lost 4 bases; unmatched junction nucleotides: 11. CDR3 length equals 16 residues. The gene calls are TRBV2 and TRBJ1-5; 10 positions match TRBD1. The source of this sequence is a human donor in good health. Sample: T cells isolated from PBMCs. CDR3 sequence (DNA): TGTGCCAGCGAAAAGGGACAGGGGCGTAAGAATCAGCCCCAGCATTTT. Translation gives CASEKGQGRKNQPQHF.